This TCR beta chain derives from a study of T cell repertoires in cytomegalovirus infection. Study at large: Public TCR beta signatures marked donors with CMV infection and the matching HLA.

From the reads, TCRdb called clonotypes with MiXCR, one entry per CDR3 protein. Here the sample spans hundreds of thousands of distinct CDR3 sequences, 24% being singletons. This clonotype has only a few counts. Its target is not known. Study-wide results and limits: In two of eight donors, the top clonotype was HLA-C-restricted CMV-specific. Totalled public TCR beta family frequency picked out people who carried CMV plus the relevant HLA.

V was pared by 4 bases and J by 2 bases, with 10 bases between. The CDR3 runs 13 residues. Germline V gene data show CDR1 as SGHDT and CDR2 as YYEEEE. The sequenced material came from CD8+ T cells from PBMCs. This chain joins TRBV5-6 and TRBJ2-7, with D hard to call. The receptor was isolated from a human donor in good health (CMV status not recorded). Some clones in this sample may be carry-over from other donors' samples. The CDR3 protein is CASSAGGPYEQYV. In nucleotides, the CDR3 is TGTGCCAGCAGCGCAGGCGGCCCCTACGAGCAGTACGTC.